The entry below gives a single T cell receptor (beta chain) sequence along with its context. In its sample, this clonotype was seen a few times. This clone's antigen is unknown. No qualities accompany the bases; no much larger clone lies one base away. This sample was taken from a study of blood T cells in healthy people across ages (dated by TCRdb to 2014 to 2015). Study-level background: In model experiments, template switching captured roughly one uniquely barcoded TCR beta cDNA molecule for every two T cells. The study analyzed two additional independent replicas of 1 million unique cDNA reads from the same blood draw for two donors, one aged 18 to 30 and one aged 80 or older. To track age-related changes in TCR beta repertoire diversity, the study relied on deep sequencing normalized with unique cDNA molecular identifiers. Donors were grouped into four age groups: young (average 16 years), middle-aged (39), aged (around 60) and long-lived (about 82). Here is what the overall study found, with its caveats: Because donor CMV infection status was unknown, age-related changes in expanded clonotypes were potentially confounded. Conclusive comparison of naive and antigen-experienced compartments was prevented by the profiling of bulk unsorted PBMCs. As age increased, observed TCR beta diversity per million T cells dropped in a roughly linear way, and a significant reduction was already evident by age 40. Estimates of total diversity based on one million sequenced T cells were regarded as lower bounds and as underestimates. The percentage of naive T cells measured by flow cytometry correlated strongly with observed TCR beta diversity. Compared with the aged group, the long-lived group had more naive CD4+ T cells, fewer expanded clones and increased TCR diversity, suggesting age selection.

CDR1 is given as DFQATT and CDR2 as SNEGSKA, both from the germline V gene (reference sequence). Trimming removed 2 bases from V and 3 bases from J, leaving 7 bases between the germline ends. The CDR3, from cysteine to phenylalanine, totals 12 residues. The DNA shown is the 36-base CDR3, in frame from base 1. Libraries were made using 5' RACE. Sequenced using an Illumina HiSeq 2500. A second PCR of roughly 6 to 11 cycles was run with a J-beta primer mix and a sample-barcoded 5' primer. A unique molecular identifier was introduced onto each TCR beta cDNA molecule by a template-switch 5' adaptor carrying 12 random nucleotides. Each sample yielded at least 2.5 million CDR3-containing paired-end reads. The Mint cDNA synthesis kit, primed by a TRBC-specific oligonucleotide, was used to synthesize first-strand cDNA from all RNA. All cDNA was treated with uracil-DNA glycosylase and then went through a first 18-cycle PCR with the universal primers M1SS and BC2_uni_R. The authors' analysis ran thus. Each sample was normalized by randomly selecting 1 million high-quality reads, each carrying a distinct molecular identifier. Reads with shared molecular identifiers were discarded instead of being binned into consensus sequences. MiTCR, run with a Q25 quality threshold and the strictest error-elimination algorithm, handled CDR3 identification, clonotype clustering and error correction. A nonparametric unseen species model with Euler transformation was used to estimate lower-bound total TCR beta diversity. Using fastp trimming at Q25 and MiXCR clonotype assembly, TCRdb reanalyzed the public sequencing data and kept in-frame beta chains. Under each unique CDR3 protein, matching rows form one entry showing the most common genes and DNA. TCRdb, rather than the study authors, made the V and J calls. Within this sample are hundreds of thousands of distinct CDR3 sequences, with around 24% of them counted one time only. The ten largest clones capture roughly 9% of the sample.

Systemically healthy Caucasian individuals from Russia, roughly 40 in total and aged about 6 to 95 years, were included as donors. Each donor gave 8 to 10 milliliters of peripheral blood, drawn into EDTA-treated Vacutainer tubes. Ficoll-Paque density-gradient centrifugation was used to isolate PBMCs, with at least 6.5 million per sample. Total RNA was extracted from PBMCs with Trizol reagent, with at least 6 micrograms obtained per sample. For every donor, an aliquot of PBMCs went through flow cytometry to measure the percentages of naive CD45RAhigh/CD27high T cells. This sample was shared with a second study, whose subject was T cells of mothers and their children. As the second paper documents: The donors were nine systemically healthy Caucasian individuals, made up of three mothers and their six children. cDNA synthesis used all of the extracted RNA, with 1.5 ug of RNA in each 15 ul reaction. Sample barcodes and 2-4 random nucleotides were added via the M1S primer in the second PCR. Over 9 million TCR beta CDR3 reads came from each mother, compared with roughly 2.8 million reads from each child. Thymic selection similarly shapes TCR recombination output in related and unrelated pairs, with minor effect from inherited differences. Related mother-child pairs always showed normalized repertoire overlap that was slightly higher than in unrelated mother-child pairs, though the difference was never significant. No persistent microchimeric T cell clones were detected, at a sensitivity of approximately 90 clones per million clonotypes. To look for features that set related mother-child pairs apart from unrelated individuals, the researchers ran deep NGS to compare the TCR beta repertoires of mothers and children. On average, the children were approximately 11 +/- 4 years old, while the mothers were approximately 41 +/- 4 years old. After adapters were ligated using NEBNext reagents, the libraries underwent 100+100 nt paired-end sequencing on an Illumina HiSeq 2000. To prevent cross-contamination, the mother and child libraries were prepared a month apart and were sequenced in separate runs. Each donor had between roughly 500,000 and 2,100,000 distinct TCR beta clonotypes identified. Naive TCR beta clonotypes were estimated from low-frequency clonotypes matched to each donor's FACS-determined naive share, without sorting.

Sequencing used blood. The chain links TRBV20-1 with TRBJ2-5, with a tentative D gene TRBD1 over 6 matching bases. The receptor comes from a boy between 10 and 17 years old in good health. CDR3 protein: CSARHREETQYF. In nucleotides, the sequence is TGCAGTGCTAGACACAGGGAAGAGACCCAGTACTTC.